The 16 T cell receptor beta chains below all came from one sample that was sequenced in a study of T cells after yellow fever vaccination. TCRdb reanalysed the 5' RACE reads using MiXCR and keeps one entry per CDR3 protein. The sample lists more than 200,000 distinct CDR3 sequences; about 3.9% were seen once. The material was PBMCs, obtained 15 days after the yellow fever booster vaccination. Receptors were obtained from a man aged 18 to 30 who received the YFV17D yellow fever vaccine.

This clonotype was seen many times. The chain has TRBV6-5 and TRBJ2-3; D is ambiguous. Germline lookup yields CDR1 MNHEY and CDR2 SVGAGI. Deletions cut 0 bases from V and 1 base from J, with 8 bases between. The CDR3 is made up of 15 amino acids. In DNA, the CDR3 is TGTGCCAGCAGTTACTCGTCGGATGGCACAGATACGCAGTATTTT. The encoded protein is CASSYSSDGTDTQYF.

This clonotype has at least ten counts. CDR3 DNA sequence: TGTGCCAGTAACAACAGGGGGCTTGAGACCCAGTACTTC. As protein: CASNNRGLETQYF. J is TRBJ2-5 and V is TRBV19, with 9 nucleotides matching TRBD1. Germline lookup yields CDR1 LNHDA and CDR2 SQIVND (reference sequence). This CDR3 spans 13 amino acids. V trimming: 7 bases; J trimming: 5 bases; junction bases outside the gene matches: 5. Complete variable domain (other parts from reference TRBV19 and TRBJ2-5): DGGITQSPKYLFRKEGQNVTLSCEQNLNHDAMYWYRQDPGQGLRLIYYSQIVNDFQKGDIAEGYSVSREKKESFPLTVTSAQKNPTAFYLCASNNRGLETQYFGPGTRLLVL.

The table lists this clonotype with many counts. Here the CDR3 DNA reads TGTGCCAGCAGCCAAGATCGCAGCGATAGCAATCAGCCCCAGCATTTT. Translating it yields CASSQDRSDSNQPQHF. V usage is TRBV4-2 and J usage is TRBJ1-5; D remains unclear. The germline V gene has CDR1 LGHNA and CDR2 YNFKEQ. This CDR3 region has 16 residues. V was cut by 0 bases and J by 0 bases, with 9 bases left in between.

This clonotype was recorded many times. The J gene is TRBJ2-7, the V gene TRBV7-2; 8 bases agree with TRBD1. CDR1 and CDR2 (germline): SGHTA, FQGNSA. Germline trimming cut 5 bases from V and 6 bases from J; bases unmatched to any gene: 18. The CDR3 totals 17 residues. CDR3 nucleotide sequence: TGTGCCAGCAGCGCCGGGTCTCTCCGGGACAGGCGGGTCGAGCAGTACTTC. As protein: CASSAGSLRDRRVEQYF.

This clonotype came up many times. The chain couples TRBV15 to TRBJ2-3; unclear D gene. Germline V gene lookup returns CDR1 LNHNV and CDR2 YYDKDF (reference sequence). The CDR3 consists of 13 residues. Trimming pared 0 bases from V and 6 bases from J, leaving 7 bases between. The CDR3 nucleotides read TGTGCCACCAGCAGAGATAAGTGGGATACGCAGTATTTT. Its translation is CATSRDKWDTQYF. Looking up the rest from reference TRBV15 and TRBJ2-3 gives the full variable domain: DAMVIQNPRYQVTQFGKPVTLSCSQTLNHNVMYWYQQKSSQAPKLLFHYYDKDFNNEADTPDNFQSRRPNTSFCFLDIRSPGLGDTAMYLCATSRDKWDTQYFGPGTRLTVL.

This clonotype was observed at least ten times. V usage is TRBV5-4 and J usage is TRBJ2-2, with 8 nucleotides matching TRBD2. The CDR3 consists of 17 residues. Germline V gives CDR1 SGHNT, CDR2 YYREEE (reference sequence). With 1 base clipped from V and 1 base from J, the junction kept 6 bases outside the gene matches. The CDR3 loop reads CASSLPSGGWNTGELFF. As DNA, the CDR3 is TGTGCCAGCAGCTTGCCAAGCGGGGGCTGGAACACCGGGGAGCTGTTTTTT.

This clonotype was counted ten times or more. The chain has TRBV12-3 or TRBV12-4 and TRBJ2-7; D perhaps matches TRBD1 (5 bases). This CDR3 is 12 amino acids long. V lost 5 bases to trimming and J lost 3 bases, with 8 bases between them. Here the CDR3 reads CASSLQGYEQYF. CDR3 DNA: TGTGCCAGCAGTCTTCAGGGCTACGAGCAGTACTTC.

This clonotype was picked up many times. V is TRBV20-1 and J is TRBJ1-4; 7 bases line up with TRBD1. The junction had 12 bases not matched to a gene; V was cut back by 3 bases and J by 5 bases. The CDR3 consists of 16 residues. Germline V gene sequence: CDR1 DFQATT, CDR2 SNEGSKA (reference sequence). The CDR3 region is CSAREKYRGLNEKLFF. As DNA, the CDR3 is TGCAGTGCTAGGGAGAAGTACAGGGGACTAAATGAAAAACTGTTTTTT.

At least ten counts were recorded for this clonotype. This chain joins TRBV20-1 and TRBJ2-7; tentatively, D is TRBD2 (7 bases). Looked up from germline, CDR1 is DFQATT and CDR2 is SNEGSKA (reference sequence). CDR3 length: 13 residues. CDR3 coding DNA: TGCAGCGCCAAAGGGGGGGTGGCCTACGAGCAGTACGTC. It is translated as CSAKGGVAYEQYV.

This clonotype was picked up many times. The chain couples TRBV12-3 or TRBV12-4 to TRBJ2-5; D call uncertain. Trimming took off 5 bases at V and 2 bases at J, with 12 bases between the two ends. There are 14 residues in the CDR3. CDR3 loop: CASSPLSVQETQYF. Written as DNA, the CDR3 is TGTGCCAGCAGTCCCCTATCGGTTCAAGAGACCCAGTACTTC.

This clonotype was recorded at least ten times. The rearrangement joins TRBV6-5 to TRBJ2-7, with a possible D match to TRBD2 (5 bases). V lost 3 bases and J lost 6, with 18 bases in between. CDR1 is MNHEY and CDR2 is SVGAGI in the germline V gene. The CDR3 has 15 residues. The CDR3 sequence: CASSYSPAGWAEQYV. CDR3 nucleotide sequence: TGTGCCAGCAGTTATTCCCCGGCGGGTTGGGCCGAGCAGTACGTC.

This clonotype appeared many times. CDR3 sequence (DNA): TGCGCCAGCAGCCGGCAAAGCTCCTATAATTCACCCCTCCACTTT. The encoded protein is CASSRQSSYNSPLHF. This chain joins TRBV5-1 and TRBJ1-6; no firm D call. The germline CDR1 and CDR2 sequences are SGHRS and YFSETQ. The CDR3 loop spans 15 amino acids. V lost 4 bases, J lost 0 bases, and 8 bases lay in between.

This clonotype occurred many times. CDR3 nucleotides: TGTGCCAGCAGTTTCGGGGAATATGGCTACACCTTC. Translated: CASSFGEYGYTF. The genes are TRBV12-3 or TRBV12-4 and TRBJ1-2; no reliable D call. V gave up 3 bases and J gave up 5 bases, with 7 bases separating them. The CDR3 is 12 residues long.

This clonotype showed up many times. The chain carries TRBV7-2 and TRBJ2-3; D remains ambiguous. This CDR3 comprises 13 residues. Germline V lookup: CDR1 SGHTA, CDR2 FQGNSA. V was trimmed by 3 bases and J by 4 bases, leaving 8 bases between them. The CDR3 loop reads CASSFQQADTQYF. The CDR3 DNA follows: TGTGCCAGCAGCTTTCAGCAAGCAGATACGCAGTATTTT.

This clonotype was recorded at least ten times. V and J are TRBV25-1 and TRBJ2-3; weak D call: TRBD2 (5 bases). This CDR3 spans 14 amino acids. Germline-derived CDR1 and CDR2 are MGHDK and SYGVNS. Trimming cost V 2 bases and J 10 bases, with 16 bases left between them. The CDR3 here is CASSEAGLRLAQYF. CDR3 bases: TGTGCCAGCAGTGAAGCAGGACTCCGATTGGCGCAGTATTTT.

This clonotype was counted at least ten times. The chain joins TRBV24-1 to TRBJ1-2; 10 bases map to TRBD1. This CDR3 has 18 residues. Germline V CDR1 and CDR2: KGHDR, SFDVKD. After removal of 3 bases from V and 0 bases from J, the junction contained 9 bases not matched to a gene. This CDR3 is CATSDARDRGQTNYGYTF. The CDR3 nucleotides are TGTGCCACCAGTGATGCGCGGGACAGGGGACAAACTAACTATGGCTACACCTTC.